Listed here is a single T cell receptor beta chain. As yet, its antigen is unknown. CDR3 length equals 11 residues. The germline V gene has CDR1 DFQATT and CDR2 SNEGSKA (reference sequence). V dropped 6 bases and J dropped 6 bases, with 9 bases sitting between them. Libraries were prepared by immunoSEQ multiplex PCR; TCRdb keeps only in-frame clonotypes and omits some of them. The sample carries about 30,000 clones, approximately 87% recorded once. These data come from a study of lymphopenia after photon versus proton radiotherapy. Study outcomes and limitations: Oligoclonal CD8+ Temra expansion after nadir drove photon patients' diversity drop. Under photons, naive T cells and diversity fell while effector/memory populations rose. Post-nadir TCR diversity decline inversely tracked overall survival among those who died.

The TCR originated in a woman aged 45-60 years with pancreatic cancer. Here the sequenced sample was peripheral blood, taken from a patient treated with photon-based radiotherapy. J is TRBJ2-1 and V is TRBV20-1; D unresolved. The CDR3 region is CSARTINEQFF. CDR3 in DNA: TGCAGTGCAAGGACGATCAATGAGCAGTTCTTC.